These 25 T cell receptor beta chains came from one sample sequenced in a study of neoadjuvant nivolumab and ipilimumab in lung cancer (TCRdb year 2020). The meaning of the sample's time point label: at surgical resection after neoadjuvant nivolumab +/- ipilimumab. Library creation used the immunoSEQ multiplex PCR assay. This immuneACCESS table, as held by TCRdb, lists in-frame sequences with V and J called but not all clones. Of the missing ones, under half trace to an unresolved V gene in checked studies; the others have no known cause. Here the sample has 25,000 to 35,000 clones; about nine tenths occur a single time. The ten top clones hold about 4.9% of the sample. The material was peripheral blood, obtained after neoadjuvant nivolumab, alone or with ipilimumab, at or shortly before surgery. All receptors come from an adult with non-small cell lung cancer.

V and J are TRBV4-3 and TRBJ1-3, with D perhaps TRBD1 (5 bases). Germline V gene lookup returns CDR1 LGHNA and CDR2 YSLEER. The V end was cut by 0 bases, the J end by 2 bases, with 11 bases between. The CDR3 covers 16 residues. The CDR3 region has the DNA TGCGCCAGCAGCCAAGATGCCAGGGTGCCTGGAAACACCATATATTTT. Protein product: CASSQDARVPGNTIYF.

The rearrangement links TRBV5-1 to TRBJ2-3, with TRBD2 identical over 10 bases. V was pared by 4 bases and J by 10 bases, with 3 bases of the junction left unmatched. The CDR3 extends over 12 amino acids. Germline-derived CDR1 and CDR2 are SGHRS and YFSETQ. The CDR3 DNA is TGCGCCAGCAGCACTAGCGGGGAGGCGCAGTATTTT. It specifies CASSTSGEAQYF.

CDR3 in DNA: TGTGCCAGCAGTCCCGGGAGGGCGCCGAACACTGAAGCTTTCTTT. Translation gives CASSPGRAPNTEAFF. The chain links TRBV6-6 to TRBJ1-1; D not resolved. The CDR3 extends over 15 amino acids. The ends were cut back, 5 bases at V and 1 base at J, with 14 bases in the middle. CDR1 and CDR2 from the germline V gene are MNHNY and SVGAGI (reference sequence).

The rearrangement links TRBV18 to TRBJ2-7; 7 bases agree with TRBD1. Germline loops: CDR1 KGHSH, CDR2 LQKENI. The V gene end was trimmed by 3 bases and the J gene end by 2 bases; junction bases not matched to a gene: 1. The CDR3 runs 13 residues. The CDR3 region has the DNA TGTGCCAGCTCACCGGGACAGACCTACGAGCAGTACTTC. Translated: CASSPGQTYEQYF.

V usage is TRBV5-1 and J usage is TRBJ2-5; 11 nucleotides match TRBD2. CDR1 SGHRS and CDR2 YFSETQ come from the germline V gene. The CDR3 length is 15 residues. With V trimmed by 0 bases and J by 3 bases, 1 base remained unmatched. CDR3 region: CASSLVGLAEETQYF. As DNA, the CDR3 is TGCGCCAGCAGCTTGGTGGGACTAGCGGAAGAGACCCAGTACTTC. The whole variable domain, remainder taken from reference TRBV5-1 and TRBJ2-5, is KAGVTQTPRYLIKTRGQQVTLSCSPISGHRSVSWYQQTPGQGLQFLFEYFSETQRNKGNFPGRFSGRQFSNSRSEMNVSTLELGDSALYLCASSLVGLAEETQYFGPGTRLLVL.

The chain recombines TRBV6-1 with TRBJ1-5, with 7 bases aligning to TRBD1. The CDR3 length is 15 residues. Germline CDR1 MNHNS, CDR2 SASEGT. Trimming took 5 bases from V and 5 from J; bases not matched to a gene: 9. The CDR3 sequence: CASSTYDRADQPQHF. Written as DNA, the CDR3 is TGTGCCAGCAGTACCTATGACAGGGCGGATCAGCCCCAGCATTTT.

The chain carries TRBV19 and TRBJ2-7, with 9 bases aligning to TRBD1. Germline assignment: CDR1 LNHDA and CDR2 SQIVND (reference sequence). V trimming: 3 bases; J trimming: 5 bases; junction bases outside the gene matches: 8. This CDR3 is 15 amino acids long. The CDR3 here is CASSITGTGINEQYF. The CDR3 DNA reads TGTGCCAGTAGTATCACCGGGACAGGGATAAACGAGCAGTACTTC.

The rearrangement joins TRBV4-2 to TRBJ1-5; weak D call: TRBD1 (6 bases). The CDR3 covers 16 residues. V shed 0 bases and J shed 4 bases, with 13 bases lying between them. The germline V gene has CDR1 LGHNA and CDR2 YNFKEQ. The CDR3: CASSQESGQPNQPQHF. For the CDR3, the DNA is TGTGCCAGCAGCCAAGAAAGCGGACAGCCGAATCAGCCCCAGCATTTT.

The rearrangement joins TRBV11-2 to TRBJ2-5, with 9 bases matching TRBD1. The CDR3 has 17 residues. Germline V gives CDR1 SGHAT, CDR2 FQNNGV. Trimming at V came to 2 bases and at J to 5 bases, leaving 12 bases not matched to a gene. CDR3 bases: TGTGCCAGCAGCTTAAGAAAATGGGGACAGGGATCCGAGACCCAGTACTTC. This translates into CASSLRKWGQGSETQYF.

The gene calls are TRBV18 and TRBJ2-3, with D unclear. This CDR3 region has 12 residues. Trimming shortened V by 4 bases and J by 5 bases, and 7 bases separated the two germline ends. Germline V lookup: CDR1 KGHSH, CDR2 LQKENI. CDR3 sequence: CASSREEDTQYF. In DNA form, the CDR3 reads TGTGCCAGCTCACGCGAGGAAGATACGCAGTATTTT.

This clone was observed once. The chain links TRBV18 to TRBJ2-5; a possible D gene is TRBD2 (6 bases). The CDR3 runs 13 residues. Germline CDR1 is KGHSH and CDR2 is LQKENI. Trimming shortened V by 0 bases and J by 4 bases, and 6 bases separated the two germline ends. The CDR3, as DNA: TGTGCCAGCTCACCACCGGGGGGAGAGACCCAGTACTTC. Residues: CASSPPGGETQYF.

The V call is TRBV18, the J call TRBJ2-4; 7 bases agree with TRBD1. Germline loops: CDR1 KGHSH, CDR2 LQKENI. J lost 12 bases, V lost 4 bases, and 15 bases had no gene match. This CDR3 region has 15 residues. The CDR3 region is CASSLPGTASMTQYF. The CDR3 DNA follows: TGTGCCAGCTCACTCCCCGGGACAGCATCTATGACTCAGTACTTC.

The chain is built from TRBV7-2 and TRBJ1-1; 7 nucleotides agree with TRBD1. The CDR3 runs to 14 residues. The J segment lost 2 bases and the V segment lost 5 bases, leaving 5 bases of the junction unmatched. The germline gives CDR1 SGHTA, CDR2 FQGNSA. Written as DNA, the CDR3 is TGTGCCAGCAGCCCCGGGACAGCCAACACTGAAGCTTTCTTT. Translated: CASSPGTANTEAFF.

This chain uses TRBV27 with TRBJ1-1, with D perhaps matching TRBD1 (5 bases). CDR1 MNHEY and CDR2 SMNVEV come from the germline V gene (reference sequence). The ends were cut back, 3 bases at V and 6 bases at J, with 14 bases in the middle. This CDR3 comprises 14 residues. The DNA of the CDR3 is TGTGCCAGCAGTTTCACAGGTCTCGGCCCTGAAGCTTTCTTT. Translated: CASSFTGLGPEAFF.

The chain recombines TRBV29-1 with TRBJ2-2; 7 nucleotides line up with TRBD2. Trimming removed 4 bases from V and 1 base from J; junction bases left unmatched: 9. Per the germline V gene, CDR1 is SQVTM and CDR2 is ANQGSEA. The CDR3 consists of 16 residues. The CDR3: CSVAAGGGVNTGELFF. CDR3 DNA: TGCAGCGTTGCCGCAGGTGGGGGGGTGAACACCGGGGAGCTGTTTTTT.

This chain connects TRBV28 to TRBJ1-5; possible D gene TRBD1, 5 bases. V was cut by 5 bases and J by 1 base, with 9 bases left in between. The CDR3 is 14 amino acids. The V gene's germline CDR1 is MDHEN and CDR2 SYDVKM. The CDR3 protein is CASSPGDSNQPQHF. CDR3 DNA: TGTGCCAGCAGTCCGGGGGACAGCAATCAGCCCCAGCATTTT. Variable domain in full (rest from reference TRBV28 and TRBJ1-5): DVKVTQSSRYLVKRTGEKVFLECVQDMDHENMFWYRQDPGLGLRLIYFSYDVKMKEKGDIPEGYSVSREKKERFSLILESASTNQTSMYLCASSPGDSNQPQHFGDGTRLSIL.

The chain uses TRBV5-1 and TRBJ1-4, with TRBD1 identical over 7 bases. In germline, CDR1 is SGHRS, CDR2 YFSETQ. CDR3 length: 15 residues. Trimming took 4 bases from V and 2 from J; bases not matched to a gene: 5. DNA for the CDR3: TGCGCCAGCAGCCCCAGGGGGACTACTAATGAAAAACTGTTTTTT. As protein: CASSPRGTTNEKLFF.

The V gene is TRBV2, the J gene TRBJ2-7; D may be TRBD1 or TRBD2 (5 bases each). There are 11 residues in the CDR3. Trimming removed 2 bases from V and 7 bases from J, with 6 bases in between. The germline V gene encodes CDR1 SNHLY and CDR2 FYNNEI. The DNA for the CDR3 is TGTGCCAGCAGTGAATGGGGGGAGCAGTACTTC. This gives the protein CASSEWGEQYF.

The rearrangement links TRBV9 to TRBJ2-2, with 8 bases aligning to TRBD1. This CDR3 is built from 17 residues. In germline, CDR1 is SGDLS, CDR2 YYNGEE. J gave up 4 bases and V 0 bases, and 8 bases lay outside the gene matches. CDR3 coding DNA: TGTGCCAGCAGCGTAGGTGGGACAGGCACCAGCACCGGGGAGCTGTTTTTT. Encoded protein: CASSVGGTGTSTGELFF.

V is TRBV7-2 and J is TRBJ2-7; TRBD1 matches 7 bases. Germline-derived CDR1 and CDR2 are SGHTA and FQGNSA. There are 14 residues in the CDR3. Germline trimming cut 6 bases from V and 5 bases from J; bases unmatched to any gene: 10. The CDR3 region has the DNA TGTGCCAGCAGATGGGCCCAGGGGGTGGACGAGCAGTACTTC. It translates to CASRWAQGVDEQYF.

This clone was observed once. The chain joins TRBV29-1 to TRBJ1-1, with D perhaps TRBD1 (5 bases). Germline CDR1 is SQVTM and CDR2 is ANQGSEA. The CDR3 spans 13 residues. The CDR3 DNA follows: TGCAGTTATGGGTCTGGGGGGAGCACTGAAGCTTTCTTT. It specifies CSYGSGGSTEAFF.

As DNA, the CDR3 is TGTGCCAGCAGCGCGACAGAGAACTATGGCTACACCTTC. It codes for CASSATENYGYTF. The chain carries TRBV7-2 and TRBJ1-2; a possible D gene is TRBD1 (5 bases). The V gene lost 5 bases and the J gene lost 2 bases, with 9 bases spanning the gap. CDR3 size: 13 residues. From germline, CDR1 is SGHTA and CDR2 FQGNSA.

V is TRBV5-4 and J is TRBJ1-6; 9 bases fit TRBD1. Trimming cost V 5 bases and J 9 bases; bases outside gene matches: 3. The CDR3 is 13 amino acids. Germline CDR1 SGHNT, CDR2 YYREEE (reference sequence). In nucleotides, the CDR3 is TGTGCCAGCAGGGGACAGGGAGGTTCACCCCTCCACTTT. It is translated as CASRGQGGSPLHF.

The chain uses TRBV6-1 and TRBJ1-5; D may be TRBD1 (6 bases). V was cut by 6 bases and J by 7 bases, with 19 bases left in between. Germline assignment: CDR1 MNHNS and CDR2 SASEGT. This CDR3 comprises 15 residues. Here the CDR3 reads CASSGTSEAWQPQHF. The CDR3 DNA reads as TGTGCCAGCAGCGGGACATCCGAAGCATGGCAGCCCCAGCATTTT.

The V call is TRBV19, the J call TRBJ2-5; 9 positions match TRBD2. The length of the CDR3 is 14 residues. V trimming: 5 bases; J trimming: 5 bases; junction bases outside the gene matches: 6. Germline V lookup: CDR1 LNHDA, CDR2 SQIVND (reference sequence). Here the CDR3 reads CASSPRTSEETQYF. The CDR3 bases are TGTGCCAGTAGTCCACGGACTAGCGAGGAGACCCAGTACTTC.